This TCR beta chain was found in a study of OX40 agonist ivuxolimab in advanced cancers. Across the study: With ivuxolimab, an agonistic anti-OX40 (CD134) antibody, patients were treated. Findings of the study overall: Which antigen the expanded peripheral T cells recognized is unknown. Expanded clones were, on average, more numerous in CD8+ T cells than in CD4+.

On this clone itself: Its antigen is not known.

V lost 4 bases and J 5 bases, leaving 12 bases between the germline ends. CDR3 length: 13 amino acids. Germline loops: CDR1 SGHAT, CDR2 FQNNGV. Only in-frame clones appear in the TCRdb table, and some are missing; sequencing was by immunoSEQ multiplex PCR. In the table there are 65,000 to 95,000 clones, roughly 83% of which are singletons. This clonotype was obtained from an adult with an advanced solid tumor such as melanoma, head and neck, liver or kidney cancer. The chain combines TRBV11-2 with TRBJ2-7; possibly TRBD2 for D (6 bases). This specimen consisted of CD4+ or CD8+ T cells sorted from blood, obtained in a trial of the OX40 agonist ivuxolimab. The DNA of the CDR3 is TGTGCCAGCAGCTGGGGGGAGTGGGACGAGCAGTACTTC. Amino acids: CASSWGEWDEQYF.